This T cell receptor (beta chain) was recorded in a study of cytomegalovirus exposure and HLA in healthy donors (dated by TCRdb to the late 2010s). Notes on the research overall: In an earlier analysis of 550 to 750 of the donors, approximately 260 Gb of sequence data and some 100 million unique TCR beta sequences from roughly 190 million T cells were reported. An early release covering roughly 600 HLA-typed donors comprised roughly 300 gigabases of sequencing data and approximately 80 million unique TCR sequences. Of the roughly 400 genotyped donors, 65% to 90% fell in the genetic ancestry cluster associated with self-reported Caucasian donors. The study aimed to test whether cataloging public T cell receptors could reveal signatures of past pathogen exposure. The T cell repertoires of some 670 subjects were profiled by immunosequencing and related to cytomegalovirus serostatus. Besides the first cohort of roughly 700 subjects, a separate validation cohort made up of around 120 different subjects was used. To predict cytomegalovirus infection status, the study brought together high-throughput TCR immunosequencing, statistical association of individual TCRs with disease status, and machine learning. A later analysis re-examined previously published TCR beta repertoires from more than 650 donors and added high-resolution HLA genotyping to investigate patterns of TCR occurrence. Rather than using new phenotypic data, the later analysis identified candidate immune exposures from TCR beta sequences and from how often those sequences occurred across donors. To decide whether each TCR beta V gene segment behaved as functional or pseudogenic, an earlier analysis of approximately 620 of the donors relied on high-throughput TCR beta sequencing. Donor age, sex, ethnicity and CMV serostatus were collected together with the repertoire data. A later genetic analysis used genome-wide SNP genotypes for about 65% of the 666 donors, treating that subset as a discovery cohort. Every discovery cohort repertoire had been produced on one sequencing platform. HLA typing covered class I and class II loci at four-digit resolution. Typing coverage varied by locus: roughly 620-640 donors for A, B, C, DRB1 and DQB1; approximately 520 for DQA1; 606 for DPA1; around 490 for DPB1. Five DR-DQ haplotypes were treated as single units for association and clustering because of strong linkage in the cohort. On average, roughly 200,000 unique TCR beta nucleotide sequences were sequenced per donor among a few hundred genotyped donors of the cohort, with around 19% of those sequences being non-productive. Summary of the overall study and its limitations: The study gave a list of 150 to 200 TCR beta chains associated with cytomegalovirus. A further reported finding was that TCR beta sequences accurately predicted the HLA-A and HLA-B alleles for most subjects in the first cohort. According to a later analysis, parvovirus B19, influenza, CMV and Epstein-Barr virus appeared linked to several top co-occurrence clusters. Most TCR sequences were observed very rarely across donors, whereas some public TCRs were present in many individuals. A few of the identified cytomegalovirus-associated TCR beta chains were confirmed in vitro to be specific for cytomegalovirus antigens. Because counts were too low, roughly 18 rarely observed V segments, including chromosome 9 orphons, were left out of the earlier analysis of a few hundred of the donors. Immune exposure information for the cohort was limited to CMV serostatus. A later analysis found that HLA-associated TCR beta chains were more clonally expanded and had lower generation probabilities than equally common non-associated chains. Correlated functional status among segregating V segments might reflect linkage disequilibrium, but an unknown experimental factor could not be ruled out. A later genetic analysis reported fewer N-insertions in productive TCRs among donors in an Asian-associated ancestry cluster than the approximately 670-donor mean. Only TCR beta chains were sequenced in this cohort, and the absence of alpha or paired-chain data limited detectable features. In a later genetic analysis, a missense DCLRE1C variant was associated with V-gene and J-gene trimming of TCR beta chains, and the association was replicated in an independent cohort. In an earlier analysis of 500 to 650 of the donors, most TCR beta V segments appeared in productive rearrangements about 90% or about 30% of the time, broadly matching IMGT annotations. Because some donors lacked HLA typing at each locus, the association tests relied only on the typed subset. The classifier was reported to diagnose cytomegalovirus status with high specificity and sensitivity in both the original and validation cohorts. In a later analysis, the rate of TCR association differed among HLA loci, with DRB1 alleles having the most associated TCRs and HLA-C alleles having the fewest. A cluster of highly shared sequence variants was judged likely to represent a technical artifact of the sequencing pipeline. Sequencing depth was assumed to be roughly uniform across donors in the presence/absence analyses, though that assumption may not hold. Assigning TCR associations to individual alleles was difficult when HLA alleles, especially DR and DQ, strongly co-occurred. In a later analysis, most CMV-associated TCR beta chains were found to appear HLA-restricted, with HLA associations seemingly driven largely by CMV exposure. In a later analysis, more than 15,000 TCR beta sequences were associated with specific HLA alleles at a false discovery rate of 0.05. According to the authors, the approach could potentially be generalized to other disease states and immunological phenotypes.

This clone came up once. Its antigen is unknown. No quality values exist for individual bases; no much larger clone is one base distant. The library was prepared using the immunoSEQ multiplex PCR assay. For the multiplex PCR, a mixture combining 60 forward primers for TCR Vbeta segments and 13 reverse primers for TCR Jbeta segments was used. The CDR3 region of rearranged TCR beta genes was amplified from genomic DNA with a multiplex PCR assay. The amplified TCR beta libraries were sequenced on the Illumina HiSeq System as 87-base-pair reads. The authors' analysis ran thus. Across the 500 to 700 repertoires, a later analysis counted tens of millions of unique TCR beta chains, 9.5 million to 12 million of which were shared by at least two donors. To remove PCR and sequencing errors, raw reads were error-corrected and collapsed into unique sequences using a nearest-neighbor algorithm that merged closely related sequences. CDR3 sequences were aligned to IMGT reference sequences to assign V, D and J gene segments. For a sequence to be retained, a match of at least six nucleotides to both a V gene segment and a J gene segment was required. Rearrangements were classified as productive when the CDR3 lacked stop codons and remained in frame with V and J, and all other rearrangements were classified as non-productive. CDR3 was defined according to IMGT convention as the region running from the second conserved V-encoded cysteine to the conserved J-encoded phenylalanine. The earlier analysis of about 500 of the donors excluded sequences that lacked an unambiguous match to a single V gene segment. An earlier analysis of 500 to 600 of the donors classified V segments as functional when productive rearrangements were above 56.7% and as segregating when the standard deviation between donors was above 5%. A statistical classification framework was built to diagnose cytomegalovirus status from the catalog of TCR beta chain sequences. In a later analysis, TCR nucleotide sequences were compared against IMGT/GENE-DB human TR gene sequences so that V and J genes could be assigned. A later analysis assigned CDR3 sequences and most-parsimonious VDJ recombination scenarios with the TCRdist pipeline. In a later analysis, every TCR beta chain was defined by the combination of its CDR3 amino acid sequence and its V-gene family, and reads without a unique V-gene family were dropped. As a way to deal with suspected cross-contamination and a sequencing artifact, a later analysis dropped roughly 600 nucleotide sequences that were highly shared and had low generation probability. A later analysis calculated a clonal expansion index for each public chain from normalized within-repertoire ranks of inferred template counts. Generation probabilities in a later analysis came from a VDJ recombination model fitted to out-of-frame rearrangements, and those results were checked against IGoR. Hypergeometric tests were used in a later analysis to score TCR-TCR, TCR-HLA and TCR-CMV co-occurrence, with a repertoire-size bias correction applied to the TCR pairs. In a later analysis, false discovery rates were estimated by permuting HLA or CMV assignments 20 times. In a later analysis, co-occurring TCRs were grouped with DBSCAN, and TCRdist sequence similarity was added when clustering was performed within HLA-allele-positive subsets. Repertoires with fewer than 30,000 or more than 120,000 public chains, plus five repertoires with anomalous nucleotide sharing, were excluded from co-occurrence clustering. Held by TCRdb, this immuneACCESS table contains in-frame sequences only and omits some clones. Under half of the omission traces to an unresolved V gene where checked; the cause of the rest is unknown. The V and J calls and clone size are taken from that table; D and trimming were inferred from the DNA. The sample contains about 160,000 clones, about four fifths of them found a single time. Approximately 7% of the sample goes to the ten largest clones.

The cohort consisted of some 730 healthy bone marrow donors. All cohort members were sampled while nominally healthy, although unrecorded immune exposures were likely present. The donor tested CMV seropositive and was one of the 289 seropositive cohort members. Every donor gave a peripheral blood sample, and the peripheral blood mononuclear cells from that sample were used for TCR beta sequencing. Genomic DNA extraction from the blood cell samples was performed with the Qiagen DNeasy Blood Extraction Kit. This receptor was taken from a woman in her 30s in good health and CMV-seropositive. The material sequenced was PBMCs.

The base sequence is TGCGCCAGCAGCTTGGTCGGGGGTGACACTGAAGCTTTCTTT. Translation gives CASSLVGGDTEAFF. Recombination linked TRBV5-1 to TRBJ1-1; TRBD1 is possibly the D segment (5 matching bases). The CDR3 contains 14 residues, cysteine and phenylalanine counted. Only the CDR3 DNA stays, 42 bases, in frame from base 1. The junction shows trimming of 0 bases on V and 3 bases on J, plus 9 bases between the germline ends. From a lookup of the germline V gene, CDR1 and CDR2 are SGHRS and YFSETQ.